This is a list of T cell receptor beta chains from one sample in a study of molecular identifiers for immune sequencing clone quantification. From the PCR reads, TCRdb called clonotypes with MiXCR, one entry per CDR3 protein. The sample holds tens of thousands of distinct CDR3 sequences, just over 35% seen once. Sequencing was done on a sample of naive CD8+ T cells from blood, with Jurkat cell RNA spiked in. These TCRs come from a human donor in good health. Some libraries in this study had Jurkat cell RNA spiked in. The conserved cysteine and the conserved F or W are not part of the CDR3 here.

J gene | V gene | CDR3 length | CDR3 protein
TRBJ2-1 | TRBV7-8 | 13 | ASSSSCGGYNEQF
TRBJ2-3 | TRBV7-9 | 13 | ASSLIRINTDTQY
TRBJ2-5 | TRBV19 | 12 | ASSLGGRGETQY
TRBJ2-2 | TRBV12-3/TRBV12-4 | 10 | ASRFGTGELF
TRBJ1-1 | TRBV5-1 | 13 | ASSLYTEMNIEAF
TRBJ2-7 | TRBV14 | 12 | ASSEGLASYEQY
TRBJ2-7 | TRBV6-5 | 12 | ASRTGTSPYEQY
TRBJ1-1 | TRBV10-3 | 12 | AIAGQGRNTEAF
TRBJ2-3 | TRBV11-2 | 15 | ASRSPLARRVTDTQY
TRBJ2-7 | TRBV20-1 | 10 | SAPPAVGVQY
TRBJ2-2 | TRBV9 | 12 | ASSPTQGIGELF
TRBJ2-7 | TRBV29-1 | 12 | SVEEGRGHHEQY
TRBJ2-7 | TRBV28 | 11 | ASSPPDGYEQY
TRBJ1-1 | TRBV25-1 | 11 | ASCANRGTEAF
TRBJ2-7 | TRBV19 | 12 | ASSPGQSSYEQY
TRBJ1-2 | TRBV6-6 | 13 | ASSYSWDSNYGYS
TRBJ1-1 | TRBV9 | 12 | ASSYSQGNTEAF
TRBJ2-3 | TRBV7-2 | 12 | ASSLLGSTDTQY
TRBJ1-2 | TRBV7-9 | 15 | ASSLDSLRETTYGYT
TRBJ2-7 | TRBV4-3 | 14 | ASSQAQTGASYEQY
TRBJ2-7 | TRBV11-2 | 12 | ASRDQRDSYEQY
TRBJ1-6 | TRBV20-1 | 12 | SARDLDGGPPLH
TRBJ2-7 | TRBV28 | 9 | ASSLLTEQY
TRBJ2-7 | TRBV27 | 11 | ATRTGKDYEQY
TRBJ2-7 | TRBV6-5 | 13 | ASSPLPGQGNEQY
TRBJ1-4 | TRBV10-3 | 12 | AISETGTDEILF
TRBJ2-3 | TRBV6-6 | 13 | ASRDDSYSTDTQY
TRBJ2-5 | TRBV28 | 12 | ASSPRGLEETQY
TRBJ2-7 | TRBV19 | 12 | ASSIGAGASEQY
TRBJ2-7 | TRBV10-1 | 12 | ASRTGQEYYEQY
TRBJ2-3 | TRBV28 | 12 | ASRVQGYTDTQY